The sequence of this T cell receptor beta chain was determined in a study of PD-1 blockade in classical Hodgkin lymphoma. Overall study findings and caveats: Complete responders possessed baseline diversity comparable to newly diagnosed patients.

Trimming cost V 5 bases and J 4 bases, with 8 bases left between them. Per germline, CDR1 GTSNPN and CDR2 SVGIG (reference sequence). The length of the CDR3 is 12 residues. Sequenced by immunoSEQ multiplex PCR; TCRdb stores in-frame clones only, minus some. The table includes approximately 44,000 clones, about two thirds detected once. Regarding this clone: Its antigen remains unknown.

Every patient experienced relapse after autologous stem cell transplantation, and brentuximab vedotin exposure varied. Responses achieved at best were complete response, partial response or progressive disease. The source of this sequence is a human donor with classical Hodgkin lymphoma. The rearrangement uses TRBV30 and TRBJ2-2; no definite D call. The specimen comprised peripheral blood mononuclear cells (PBMCs), sampled at baseline. CDR3 DNA: TGTGCCTGGGGGCGCTCCACCGGGGAGCTGTTTTTT. Its protein is CAWGRSTGELFF.